This T cell receptor beta chain was recorded in a study of OX40 agonist ivuxolimab in advanced cancers. Study information: Patients received ivuxolimab, an agonistic anti-OX40 (CD134) antibody. People in dose escalation had one of these cancers: hepatocellular carcinoma, melanoma, renal cell or head and neck cancer. Previous treatment with anti-PD-1, anti-PD-L1 or anti-CTLA-4 therapy was allowed; under 50% had received some.

Whole-study findings and limits: At 0.1 to 3.0 mg/kg, clonal expansion of CD4+ and CD8+ blood T cells had occurred by week 6.

On this clone itself: Its antigen is undetermined.

Generated by immunoSEQ multiplex PCR, the TCRdb table keeps only in-frame clones and is missing some. The sample lists 55,000 to 70,000 clones, under 90% occurring once. Germline V gene lookup returns CDR1 MNHEY and CDR2 SVGAGI. The CDR3 has 11 residues. With 5 bases removed from V and 6 bases from J, the gap between germline ends came to 7 bases. This chain joins TRBV6-5 and TRBJ1-1; D is undetermined. The sequence was obtained from an adult with an advanced solid tumor such as melanoma, head and neck, liver or kidney cancer. This specimen was CD4+ or CD8+ T cells sorted from blood, taken in a trial of the OX40 agonist ivuxolimab. CDR3: CASSGRSEAFF. Written as DNA, the CDR3 is TGTGCCAGCAGTGGAAGATCTGAAGCTTTCTTT.